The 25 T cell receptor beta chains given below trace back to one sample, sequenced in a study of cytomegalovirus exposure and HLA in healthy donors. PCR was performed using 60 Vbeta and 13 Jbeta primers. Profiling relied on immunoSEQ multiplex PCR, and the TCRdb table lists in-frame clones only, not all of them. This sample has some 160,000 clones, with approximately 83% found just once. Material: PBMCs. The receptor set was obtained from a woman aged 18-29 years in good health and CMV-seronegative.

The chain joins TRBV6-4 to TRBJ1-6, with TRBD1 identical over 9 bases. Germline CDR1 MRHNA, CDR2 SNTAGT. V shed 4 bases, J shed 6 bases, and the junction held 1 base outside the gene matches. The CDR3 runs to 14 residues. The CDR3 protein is CASSGTGANSPLHF. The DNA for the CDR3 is TGTGCCAGCAGTGGGACAGGGGCTAATTCACCCCTCCACTTT.

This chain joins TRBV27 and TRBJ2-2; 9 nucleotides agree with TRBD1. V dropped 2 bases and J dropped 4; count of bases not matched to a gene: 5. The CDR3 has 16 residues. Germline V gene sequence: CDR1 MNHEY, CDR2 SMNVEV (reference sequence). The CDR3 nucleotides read TGTGCCAGCAGTTTACAAACAGGGGGCACCACCGGGGAGCTGTTTTTT. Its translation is CASSLQTGGTTGELFF.

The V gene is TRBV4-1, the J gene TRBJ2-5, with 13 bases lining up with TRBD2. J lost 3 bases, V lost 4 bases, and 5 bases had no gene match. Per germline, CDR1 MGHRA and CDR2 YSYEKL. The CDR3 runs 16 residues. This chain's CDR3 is CASSPRTSGGEETQYF. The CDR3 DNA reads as TGCGCCAGCAGCCCCCGGACTAGCGGGGGAGAAGAGACCCAGTACTTC.

As DNA, the CDR3 is TGTGCCATCAGTGAGACGGGGTCTGAAGCTTTCTTT. This translates into CAISETGSEAFF. J is TRBJ1-1 and V is TRBV10-3; the D is unclear. The CDR3 runs 12 residues. V shed 2 bases and J shed 6 bases, with 7 bases lying between them. Germline-derived CDR1 and CDR2 are ENHRY and SYGVKD.

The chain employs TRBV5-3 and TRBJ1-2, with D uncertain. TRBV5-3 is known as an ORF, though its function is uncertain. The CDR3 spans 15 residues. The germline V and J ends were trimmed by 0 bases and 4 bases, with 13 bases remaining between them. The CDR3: CARSLALVTGYGYTF. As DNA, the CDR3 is TGTGCCAGAAGCTTGGCCCTCGTAACGGGCTATGGCTACACCTTC.

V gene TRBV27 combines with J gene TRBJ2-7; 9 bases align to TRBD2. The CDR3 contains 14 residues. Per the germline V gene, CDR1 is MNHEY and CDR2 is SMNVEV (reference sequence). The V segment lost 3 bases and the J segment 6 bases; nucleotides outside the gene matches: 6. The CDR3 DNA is TGTGCCAGCAGTTTGAGTAGCGGGGGCATCGAGCAGTACTTC. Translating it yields CASSLSSGGIEQYF.

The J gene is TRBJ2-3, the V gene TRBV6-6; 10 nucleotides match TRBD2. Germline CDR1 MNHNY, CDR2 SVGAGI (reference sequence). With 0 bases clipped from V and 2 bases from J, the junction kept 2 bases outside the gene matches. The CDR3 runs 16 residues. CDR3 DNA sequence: TGTGCCAGCAGTTACTCCGGACTAGCGGTCACAGATACGCAGTATTTT. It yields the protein CASSYSGLAVTDTQYF.

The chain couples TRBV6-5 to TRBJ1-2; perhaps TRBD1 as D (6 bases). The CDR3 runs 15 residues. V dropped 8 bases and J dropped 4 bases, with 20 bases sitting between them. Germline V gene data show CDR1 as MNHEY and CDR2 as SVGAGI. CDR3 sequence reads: CASRPTTRGAYGYTF. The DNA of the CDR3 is TGTGCCAGCCGCCCCACTACCAGGGGCGCCTATGGCTACACCTTC.

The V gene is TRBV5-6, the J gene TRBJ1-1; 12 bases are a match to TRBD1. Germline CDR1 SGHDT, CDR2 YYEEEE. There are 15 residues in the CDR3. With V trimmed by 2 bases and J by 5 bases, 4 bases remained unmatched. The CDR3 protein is CASSLPGQGATEAFF. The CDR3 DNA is TGTGCCAGCAGCTTACCGGGACAGGGGGCAACTGAAGCTTTCTTT.

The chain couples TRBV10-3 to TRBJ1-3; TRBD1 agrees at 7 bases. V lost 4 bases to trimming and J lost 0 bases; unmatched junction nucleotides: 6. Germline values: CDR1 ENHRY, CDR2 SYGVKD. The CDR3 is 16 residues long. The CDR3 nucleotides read TGTGCCATCAGTGGTGGACAGGCCGCCTCTGGAAACACCATATATTTT. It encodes CAISGGQAASGNTIYF.

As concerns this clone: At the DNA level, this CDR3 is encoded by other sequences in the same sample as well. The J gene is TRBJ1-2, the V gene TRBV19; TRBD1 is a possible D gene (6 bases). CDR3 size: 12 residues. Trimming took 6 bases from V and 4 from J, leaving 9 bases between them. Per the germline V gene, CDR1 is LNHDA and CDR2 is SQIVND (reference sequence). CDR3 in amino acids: CASREGGYGYTF. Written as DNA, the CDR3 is TGTGCCAGTAGGGAAGGGGGCTATGGCTACACCTTC.

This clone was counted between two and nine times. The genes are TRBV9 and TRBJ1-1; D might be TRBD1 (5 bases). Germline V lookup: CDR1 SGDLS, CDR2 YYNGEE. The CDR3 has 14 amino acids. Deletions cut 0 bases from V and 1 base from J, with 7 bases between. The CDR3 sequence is CASSVGQSNTEAFF. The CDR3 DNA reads TGTGCCAGCAGCGTAGGACAGTCGAACACTGAAGCTTTCTTT.

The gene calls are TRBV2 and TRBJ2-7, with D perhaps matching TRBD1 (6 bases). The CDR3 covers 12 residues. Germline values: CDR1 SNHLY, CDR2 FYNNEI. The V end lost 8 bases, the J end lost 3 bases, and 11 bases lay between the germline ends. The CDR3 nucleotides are TGTGCCAGCGGAGAACAGGGCTACGAGCAGTACTTC. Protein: CASGEQGYEQYF.

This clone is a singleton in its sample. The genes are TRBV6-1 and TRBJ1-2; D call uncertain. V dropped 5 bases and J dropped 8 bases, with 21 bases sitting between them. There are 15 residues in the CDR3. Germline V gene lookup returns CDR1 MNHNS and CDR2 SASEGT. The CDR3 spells CASSSPNSGAEGYTF. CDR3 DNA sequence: TGTGCCAGCAGTTCCCCAAACTCGGGTGCAGAGGGCTACACCTTC.

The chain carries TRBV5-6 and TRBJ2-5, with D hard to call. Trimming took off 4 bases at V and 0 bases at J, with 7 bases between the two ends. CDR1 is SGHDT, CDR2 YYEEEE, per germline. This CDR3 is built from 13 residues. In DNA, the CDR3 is TGTGCCAGCAGCCCGCAGTACCAAGAGACCCAGTACTTC. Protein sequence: CASSPQYQETQYF.

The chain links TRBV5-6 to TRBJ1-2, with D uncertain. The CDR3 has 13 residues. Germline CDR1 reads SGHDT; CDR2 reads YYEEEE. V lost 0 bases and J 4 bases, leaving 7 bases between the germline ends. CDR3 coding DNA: TGTGCCAGCAGCTTGGACAGCATCTATGGCTACACCTTC. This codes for CASSLDSIYGYTF.

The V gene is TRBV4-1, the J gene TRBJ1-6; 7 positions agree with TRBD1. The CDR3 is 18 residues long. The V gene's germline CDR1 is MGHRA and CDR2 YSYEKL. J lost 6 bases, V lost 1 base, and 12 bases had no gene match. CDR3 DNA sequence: TGCGCCAGCAGCCAAGTAGGGGGCCAGGGATCGAGTAATTCACCCCTCCACTTT. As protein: CASSQVGGQGSSNSPLHF.

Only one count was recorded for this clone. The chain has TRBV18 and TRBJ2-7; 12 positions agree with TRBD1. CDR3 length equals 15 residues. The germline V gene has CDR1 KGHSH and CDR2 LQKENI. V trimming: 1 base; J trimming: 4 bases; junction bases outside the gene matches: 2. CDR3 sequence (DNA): TGTGCCAGCTCACCACGGGACAGGGGGCCTTACGAGCAGTACTTC. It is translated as CASSPRDRGPYEQYF.

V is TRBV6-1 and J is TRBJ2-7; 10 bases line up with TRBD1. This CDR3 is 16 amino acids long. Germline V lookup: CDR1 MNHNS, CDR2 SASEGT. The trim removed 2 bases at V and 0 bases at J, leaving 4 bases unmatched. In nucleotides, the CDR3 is TGTGCCAGCAGTGAACTGGACAGGGGGGCCTCCTACGAGCAGTACTTC. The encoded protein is CASSELDRGASYEQYF.

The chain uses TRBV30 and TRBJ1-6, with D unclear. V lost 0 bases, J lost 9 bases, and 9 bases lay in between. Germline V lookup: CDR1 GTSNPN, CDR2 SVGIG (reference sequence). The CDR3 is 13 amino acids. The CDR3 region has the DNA TGTGCCTGGAGTGTGGCGGGAGCTTCACCCCTCCACTTT. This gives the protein CAWSVAGASPLHF.

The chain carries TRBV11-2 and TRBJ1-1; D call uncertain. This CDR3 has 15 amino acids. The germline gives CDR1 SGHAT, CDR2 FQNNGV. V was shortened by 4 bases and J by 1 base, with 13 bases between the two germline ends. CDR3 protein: CASSYSSLGNTEAFF. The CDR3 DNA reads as TGTGCCAGCAGCTACTCCTCGCTAGGGAACACTGAAGCTTTCTTT.

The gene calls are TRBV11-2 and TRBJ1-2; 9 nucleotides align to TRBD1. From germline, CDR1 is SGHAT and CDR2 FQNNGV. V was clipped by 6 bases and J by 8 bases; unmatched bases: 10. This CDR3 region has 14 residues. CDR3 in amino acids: CASSVGTGLEGYTF. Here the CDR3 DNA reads TGTGCCAGCAGTGTCGGGACAGGGCTAGAGGGCTACACCTTC.

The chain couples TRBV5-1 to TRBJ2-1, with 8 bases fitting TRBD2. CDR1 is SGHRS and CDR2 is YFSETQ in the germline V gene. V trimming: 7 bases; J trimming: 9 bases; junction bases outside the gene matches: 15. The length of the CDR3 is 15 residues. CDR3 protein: CASAPRGRGDGEQFF. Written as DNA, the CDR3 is TGCGCCAGCGCCCCCCGGGGGCGGGGGGACGGTGAGCAGTTCTTC.

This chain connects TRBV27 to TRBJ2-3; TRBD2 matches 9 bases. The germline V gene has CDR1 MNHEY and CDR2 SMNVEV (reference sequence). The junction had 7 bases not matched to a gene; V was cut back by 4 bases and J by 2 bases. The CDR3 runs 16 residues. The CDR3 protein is CASSSPTSGYTDTQYF. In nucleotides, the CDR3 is TGTGCCAGCAGTTCCCCGACTAGCGGATACACAGATACGCAGTATTTT.

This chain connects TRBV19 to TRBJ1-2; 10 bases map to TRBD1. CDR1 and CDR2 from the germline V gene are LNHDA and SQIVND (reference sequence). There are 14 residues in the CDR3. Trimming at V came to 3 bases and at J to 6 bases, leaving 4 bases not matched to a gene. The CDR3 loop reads CASSILGQGDGYTF. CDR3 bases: TGTGCCAGTAGTATTCTTGGACAGGGGGATGGCTACACCTTC.